Listed below are T cell receptor beta chains from one sample, sequenced in a study of response to subunit inactivated influenza vaccine. MiXCR, applied by TCRdb to the RT-PCR reads, yields one record per CDR3 protein. Among fewer than 350,000 distinct CDR3 sequences listed, roughly 22% were seen once. This specimen was PBMCs from blood, taken less than 22 months after vaccination. The receptors stem from a man aged 50-75 years who received an inactivated influenza vaccine. CDR3s include the opening cysteine and the closing phenylalanine or tryptophan. Each record gives: D gene, clone size, J gene, V gene, CDR3 DNA, CDR3 protein. The D gene is left open where the match is weak. The size field is filled for only some rows; it gives once, few, many or a size class.

-	-	TRBJ1-5	TRBV20-1	TGCAGTGCTAGTAAGGCAGGGAGCCCCGATCAGCCCCAGCATTTT	CSASKAGSPDQPQHF
TRBD2	once	TRBJ2-2	TRBV28	TGTGCCAGCAGTTGGCTAGCGGGAGGGCCACTCGGGGAGCTGTTTTTT	CASSWLAGGPLGELFF
-	few	TRBJ1-3	TRBV5-8	TGTGCCAGCAGCCGAGGTGACTCTGGAAACACCATATATTTT	CASSRGDSGNTIYF
-	-	TRBJ1-2	TRBV28	TGTGCCAGCACCTCGGGCAGGGGCTATGGCTACACCTTC	CASTSGRGYGYTF
TRBD2	-	TRBJ2-5	TRBV12-3/TRBV12-4	TGTGCCAGCAGTCCTGGGACTAGCGAGTACTTC	CASSPGTSEYF
-	-	TRBJ2-5	TRBV9	TGTGCCAGCAGCCGGGACTGGCAAGACACCCAGTACTTC	CASSRDWQDTQYF
TRBD1	-	TRBJ2-1	TRBV2	TGTGCCAGCAGGCGACAGGGGAGTTCCTACAATGAGCAGTTCTTC	CASRRQGSSYNEQFF
-	-	TRBJ1-5	TRBV6-2/TRBV6-3	TGTGCCAGCAGTTACGGGTTATATAGCAATCAGCCCCAGCATTTT	CASSYGLYSNQPQHF
-	few	TRBJ1-4	TRBV6-2/TRBV6-3	TGTGCCAGCAGTCGAACCGGGACGGATGCAACTAATGAAAAACTGTTTTTT	CASSRTGTDATNEKLFF
TRBD1	-	TRBJ1-2	TRBV7-2	TGTGCCAGCAGCACAGGGGCCCGTTCTGGCTACACCTTC	CASSTGARSGYTF
-	-	TRBJ2-3	TRBV4-2	TGTGCCAGCAGCCATCCCGGGATACGCACAGATACGCAGTATTTT	CASSHPGIRTDTQYF
-	few	TRBJ2-3	TRBV5-1	TGCGCCAGCAGCCCGGTTTCAACCTCATCCACAGATACGCAGTATTTT	CASSPVSTSSTDTQYF
-	-	TRBJ2-1	TRBV10-3	TGTGCCATCAGTGAAACGAAAATCAATGAGCAGTTCTTC	CAISETKINEQFF
TRBD2	-	TRBJ2-2	TRBV25-1	TGTGCCAGCAGTGTGAGTCTAGCGGATACCGGGGAGCTGTTTTTT	CASSVSLADTGELFF
-	-	TRBJ2-3	TRBV28	TGTGCCAGCAGTTTACGGGGCAGCACAGATACGCAGTATTTT	CASSLRGSTDTQYF
-	many	TRBJ1-2	TRBV7-9	TGTGCCAGCAGCTCAATATCGGACGGAAACTATGGCTACACCTTC	CASSSISDGNYGYTF
-	few	TRBJ1-1	TRBV6-6	TGTGCCAGCAGTTACATTGAGGGAAACACTGAAGCTTTCTTT	CASSYIEGNTEAFF
TRBD1	-	TRBJ1-2	TRBV5-6	TGTGCCAGCAGCTTCCCGGCTTCGGGACAGGGGATCAAGGGCTATGGCTACACCTTC	CASSFPASGQGIKGYGYTF
TRBD1	-	TRBJ2-1	TRBV19	TGTGCCAGTAGTCCTGGGACAGGGTTTTTTCTAGATGAGCAGTTCTTC	CASSPGTGFFLDEQFF
-	-	TRBJ1-2	TRBV12-3/TRBV12-4	TGTGCCAGCAGCCCGGACACGGGGGGCTATGGCTACACCTTC	CASSPDTGGYGYTF
-	-	TRBJ1-4	TRBV7-9	TGTGCCAGCAGCCCCGGGACACACAATGAAAAACTGTTTTTT	CASSPGTHNEKLFF
-	few	TRBJ1-2	TRBV3-1	TGTGCCAGCAGCGAGGGTACATACTATGGCTACACCTTC	CASSEGTYYGYTF
-	few	TRBJ2-3	TRBV9	TGTGCCAGTACGGGGGTTATCACAGATACGCAGTATTTT	CASTGVITDTQYF
TRBD1	-	TRBJ2-4	TRBV4-3	TGCGCCAGCAGCCCGAGGACAGGGGATGGGAACACTCAGTACTTC	CASSPRTGDGNTQYF
TRBD1	-	TRBJ1-2	TRBV7-2	TGTGCCAGCAGCACTCAACAGGGGCGAGGCTATGGCTACACCTTC	CASSTQQGRGYGYTF
-	few	TRBJ2-7	TRBV20-1	TGCAGTGTTAGCGACAGTCCTTTGTACGAGCAGTACTTC	CSVSDSPLYEQYF
-	few	TRBJ1-3	TRBV4-3	TGCGCCAGCAGCCAAGGCCGGGCCTCTGGAAACACCATATATTTT	CASSQGRASGNTIYF
-	few	TRBJ1-2	TRBV6-5	TGTGCCAGCAGTTACTCGTTTGAGGAGGGTGGCTACACCTTC	CASSYSFEEGGYTF
-	few	TRBJ2-1	TRBV7-2	TGTGCCAGCACCCCCGGGGGAGGGGGCTACAATGAGCAGTTCTTC	CASTPGGGGYNEQFF
-	-	TRBJ2-2	TRBV12-3/TRBV12-4	TGTGCCAGCAGTTTCCAGGCGAGAGGCGAGGAGCTGTTTTTT	CASSFQARGEELFF
-	few	TRBJ2-2	TRBV12-3/TRBV12-4	TGTGCCAGCAGTTATTTGGCAGACACCGGGGAGCTGTTTTTT	CASSYLADTGELFF
-	many	TRBJ2-3	TRBV2	TGTGCCAGCAGTGTAGTTACTAGCACAGATACGCAGTATTTT	CASSVVTSTDTQYF
TRBD1	-	TRBJ1-2	TRBV2	TGTGCCAGCAGACCACGGACAGGAGGAGGGGATGGCTACACCTTC	CASRPRTGGGDGYTF
-	-	TRBJ2-7	TRBV7-2	TGTGCCAGCAGACGACGGGCTAAGGTATCCTACGAGCAGTACTTC	CASRRRAKVSYEQYF
-	few	TRBJ2-1	TRBV25-1	TGTGCCAGCAGTAGTTCGGAGAAGCAGTTCTTC	CASSSSEKQFF
-	-	TRBJ1-3	TRBV29-1	TGCAGCGCCCAGACAGAAACTGGAAACACCATATATTTT	CSAQTETGNTIYF
-	-	TRBJ2-7	TRBV10-2	TGCGCCACTTCGACTAGACGGATCCTTGGCGAGCAGTACTTC	CATSTRRILGEQYF
-	few	TRBJ1-1	TRBV7-9	TGTGCCAGCAGCTCCTTCGCCCCGAACACTGAAGCTTTCTTT	CASSSFAPNTEAFF
-	-	TRBJ2-1	TRBV6-1	TGTGCCAGCAGTCCCCCGGACCAGGGGTTTTACAATGAGCAGTTCTTC	CASSPPDQGFYNEQFF
TRBD1	-	TRBJ2-7	TRBV7-9	TGTGCCAGCAGTAAGACAGGGGAATCCGAGCAGTACTTC	CASSKTGESEQYF
-	few	TRBJ2-2	TRBV7-8	TGTGCCAGCAGCCCCTCCCGAAGATCGAACACCGGGGAGCTGTTTTTT	CASSPSRRSNTGELFF
TRBD2	few	TRBJ2-2	TRBV11-2	TGTGCCAGCAGCTTCCGGTTTGGGACTAGCGGGAACACCGGGGAGCTGTTTTTT	CASSFRFGTSGNTGELFF